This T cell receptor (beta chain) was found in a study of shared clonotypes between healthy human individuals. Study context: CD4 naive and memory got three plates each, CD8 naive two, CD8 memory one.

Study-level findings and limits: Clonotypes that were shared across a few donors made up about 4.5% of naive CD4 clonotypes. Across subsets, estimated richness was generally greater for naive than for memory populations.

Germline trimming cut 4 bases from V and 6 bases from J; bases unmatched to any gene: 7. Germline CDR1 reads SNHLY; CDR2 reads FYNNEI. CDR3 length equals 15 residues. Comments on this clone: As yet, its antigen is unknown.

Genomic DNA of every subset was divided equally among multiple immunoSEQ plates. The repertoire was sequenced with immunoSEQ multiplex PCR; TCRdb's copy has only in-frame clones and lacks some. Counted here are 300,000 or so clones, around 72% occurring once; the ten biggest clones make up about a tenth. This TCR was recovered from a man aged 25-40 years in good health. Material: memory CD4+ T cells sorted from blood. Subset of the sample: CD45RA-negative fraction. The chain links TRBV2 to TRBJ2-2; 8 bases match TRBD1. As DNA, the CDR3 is TGTGCCAGCAGTGTATCCCTACAGGGGGCCGGGGAGCTGTTTTTT. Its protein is CASSVSLQGAGELFF.